A selection of T cell receptor beta chains follows, all from one sample in a study of T cell responses to AZD1222 COVID-19 vaccine. TCRdb's copy holds only in-frame clones and misses some; the assay was immunoSEQ multiplex PCR. Of 200,000 or so clones listed, 90% to 95% are singletons. This sample comprised peripheral blood, obtained 28 days after the second AZD1222 dose. These receptors were taken from an adult who received the AZD1222 COVID-19 vaccine. The CDR3 runs from the conserved cysteine through the conserved F or W. A D gene is named only where the DNA matches it firmly. Size values are once, few and many counts, or a class for expanded clones, and some rows have none.

D,size,J,V,CDR3,DNA
TRBD2,-,TRBJ2-1,TRBV3-1/TRBV3-2,CASSQGLAGAYNEQFF,TGTGCCAGCAGCCAAGGCCTGGCGGGGGCCTACAATGAGCAGTTCTTC
-,few,TRBJ1-1,TRBV7-3,CASSADLNTEAFF,TGTGCCAGCAGCGCCGACCTGAACACTGAAGCTTTCTTT
-,-,TRBJ1-5,TRBV19,CASSVTGSNQPQHF,TGTGCCAGTAGTGTAACAGGGAGCAATCAGCCCCAGCATTTT
-,-,TRBJ2-2,TRBV7-9,CASSFPSLGGVPGELFF,TGTGCCAGCAGCTTCCCGAGCCTTGGGGGCGTCCCGGGGGAGCTGTTTTTT
-,-,TRBJ2-7,TRBV3-1/TRBV3-2,CASSQDRALGTEQYF,TGTGCCAGCAGCCAAGATAGGGCACTGGGAACCGAGCAGTACTTC
-,few,TRBJ1-1,TRBV29-1,CSVENTEAFF,TGCAGCGTTGAAAACACTGAAGCTTTCTTT
TRBD2,few,TRBJ2-3,TRBV9,CASSPHSGVSTDTQYF,TGTGCCAGCAGCCCACACAGCGGGGTAAGCACAGATACGCAGTATTTT
-,-,TRBJ1-5,TRBV6-2/TRBV6-3,CASSYSQGLGNQPQHF,TGTGCCAGCAGTTACTCGCAGGGATTAGGAAATCAGCCCCAGCATTTT
TRBD1,-,TRBJ2-2,TRBV3-1/TRBV3-2,CASSPHRGNTGELFF,TGTGCCAGCAGCCCCCACAGGGGTAACACCGGGGAGCTGTTTTTT
TRBD1,-,TRBJ2-6,TRBV10-2,CASTAGTGLTGANVLTF,TGCGCCAGTACCGCCGGGACAGGGTTAACTGGGGCCAACGTCCTGACTTTC
-,-,TRBJ1-5,TRBV19,CASSIPGLWNQPQHF,TGTGCCAGTAGTATACCAGGGTTATGGAATCAGCCCCAGCATTTT
-,-,TRBJ2-6,TRBV4-1,CASSQDLRGAGANVLTF,TGCGCCAGCAGCCAAGATTTAAGGGGGGCTGGGGCCAACGTCCTGACTTTC
TRBD1,-,TRBJ2-1,TRBV20-1,CSASHVWTGDNEQFF,TGCAGTGCTAGTCATGTGTGGACAGGGGACAATGAGCAGTTCTTC
-,-,TRBJ2-1,TRBV5-1,CASSFRDTLVDEQFF,TGCGCCAGCAGCTTCCGGGACACGCTTGTCGATGAGCAGTTCTTC
TRBD2,-,TRBJ2-7,TRBV28,CASRPWGPMRGDHEQYF,TGTGCCAGCAGGCCCTGGGGCCCTATGCGGGGGGACCACGAGCAGTACTTC
-,-,TRBJ1-2,TRBV30,CAWTTTHLGYTF,TGTGCCTGGACCACGACCCATTTAGGCTACACCTTC
-,-,TRBJ2-7,TRBV28,CASSLLHSSYEQYF,TGTGCCAGCAGTTTACTGCACAGTTCCTACGAGCAGTACTTC
TRBD1,-,TRBJ1-5,TRBV5-1,CASSPGDRGSSGTQHF,TGCGCCAGCAGCCCGGGGGACAGGGGATCCAGTGGGACCCAGCATTTT
-,-,TRBJ1-6,TRBV5-1,CASSFGGAGNSPLHF,TGCGCCAGCAGCTTCGGCGGCGCGGGTAATTCACCCCTCCACTTT
-,once,TRBJ2-3,TRBV7-3,CASSLGAADTQYF,TGTGCCAGCAGCTTAGGAGCAGCGGATACGCAGTATTTT
-,-,TRBJ1-2,TRBV18,CASSPGTVADGYTF,TGTGCCAGCTCACCAGGAACAGTAGCTGATGGCTACACCTTC
-,-,TRBJ1-2,TRBV6-5,CASTRDNNYGYTF,TGTGCCAGCACCCGGGACAACAACTATGGCTACACCTTC
TRBD1,-,TRBJ1-6,TRBV7-9,CASSAGTGNSPLHF,TGTGCCAGCAGCGCCGGGACAGGGAATTCACCCCTCCACTTT
-,-,TRBJ1-6,TRBV5-6,CASSSIGIMAPLHF,TGTGCCAGCAGCTCCATCGGGATCATGGCACCCCTCCACTTT